This is a list of T cell receptor beta chains from one sample in a study of cytomegalovirus exposure and HLA in healthy donors. The method was immunoSEQ multiplex PCR; TCRdb's version includes in-frame clones alone and lacks a portion of them. The data show under 300,000 clones, about 90% seen once. Sequenced input: PBMCs. These receptor sequences come from a girl aged 2-15 years in good health and CMV-seronegative. CDR3s include the opening cysteine and the closing phenylalanine or tryptophan. D genes are given only for firm matches. Some rows mark clone size as missing; the rest say once, few, many or name a class of expanded clone.

>TRBJ2-5|.|TRBV6-6|TRBD2
TGTGCCAGCAGAATCGGACTAGCTGAGACCCAGTACTTC
CASRIGLAETQYF
>TRBJ2-1|once|TRBV6-5|.
TGTGCCAGCAGTTACCTGACCGGCGGTGAGCAGTTCTTC
CASSYLTGGEQFF
>TRBJ2-1|.|TRBV5-1|TRBD2
TGCGCCAGCAGCCCGGGGACTAGCGGATACAATGAGCAGTTCTTC
CASSPGTSGYNEQFF
>TRBJ2-7|.|TRBV9|TRBD2
TGTGCCAGCAGCTACACGGGAGGGTCCTACGAGCAGTACTTC
CASSYTGGSYEQYF
>TRBJ1-2|.|TRBV7-2|.
TGTGCCAGCAGCTTAGCCAGGGAGGACTATGGCTACACCTTC
CASSLAREDYGYTF
>TRBJ2-7|.|TRBV6-1|.
TGTGCCAGCAAGGTCCGGGACTACGAGCAGTACTTC
CASKVRDYEQYF
>TRBJ1-4|.|TRBV6-5|.
TGTGCCAGCAGTTCCGTGGAGGAAAAACTGTTTTTT
CASSSVEEKLFF
>TRBJ2-3|.|TRBV2|TRBD2
TGTGCCGGTGAAACGACTAGCGGGACAGATACGCAGTATTTT
CAGETTSGTDTQYF
>TRBJ1-6|.|TRBV5-8|.
TGTGCCAGCAGCTTGAAAGTCGGGTATTCACCCCTCCACTTT
CASSLKVGYSPLHF
>TRBJ2-5|.|TRBV28|TRBD2
TGTGCCAGCAGACTAGCGGGGGGAGAGACCCAGTACTTC
CASRLAGGETQYF
>TRBJ2-1|.|TRBV9|.
TGTGCCAGCAGCCCACAGGGTGGTGAGCAGTTCTTC
CASSPQGGEQFF
>TRBJ1-2|.|TRBV6-6|.
TGTGCCAGCAGTTACGGCATAGCAACCTATGGCTACACCTTC
CASSYGIATYGYTF
>TRBJ2-2|.|TRBV14|TRBD2
TGTGCCAGCAGCCAGATGGGACTAGCCTCCGGGGAGCTGTTTTTT
CASSQMGLASGELFF
>TRBJ2-5|.|TRBV7-8|TRBD1
TGTGCCAGCAGCTTTGGACAGGGGGTACAAGAGACCCAGTACTTC
CASSFGQGVQETQYF
>TRBJ1-2|.|TRBV5-1|TRBD1
TGCGCCAGCAGCTTGGCGGACAGGTCACTTGGGGGCTACACCTTC
CASSLADRSLGGYTF
>TRBJ1-2|.|TRBV5-1|.
TGCGCCAGCAGCACTGGAGTGGCGGACTATGGCTACACCTTC
CASSTGVADYGYTF
>TRBJ2-1|.|TRBV6-4|.
TGTGCCAGCAGTGGGGACTTCTACAATGAGCAGTTCTTC
CASSGDFYNEQFF
>TRBJ1-1|few|TRBV15|TRBD1
TGTGCCACCAGCAGACCCCGGGGGGACAGGGGCCGGTTAGAAGCTTTCTTT
CATSRPRGDRGRLEAFF
>TRBJ2-7|.|TRBV7-9|.
TGTGCCAGCAGGAAAATGGGGGCGGAGGCCTACGAGCAGTACTTC
CASRKMGAEAYEQYF
>TRBJ2-1|.|TRBV11-2|.
TGTGCCAGCAGCTTAGACCCACAGGGGGGGAATGAGCAGTTCTTC
CASSLDPQGGNEQFF
>TRBJ2-1|.|TRBV5-1|.
TGCGCCAGCAGCTTGGCCCTACACCGGGACTTTTACAATGAGCAGTTCTTC
CASSLALHRDFYNEQFF
>TRBJ1-4|few|TRBV18|TRBD1
TGTGCCAGCTCACCACCGGGACAGGGATGGGAAAAACTGTTTTTT
CASSPPGQGWEKLFF
>TRBJ1-3|.|TRBV27|.
TGTGCCAGCAAACAGGGCTCTGGAAACACCATATATTTT
CASKQGSGNTIYF
>TRBJ2-7|.|TRBV28|TRBD2
TGTGCCAGCAGTAATCCCGGAGTAGCGGGGCCTCCTTCGGGGGAGCAGTACTTC
CASSNPGVAGPPSGEQYF
>TRBJ2-1|.|TRBV30|TRBD2
TGTGCCTGGAGTCGCGGGAGCCACAATGAGCAGTTCTTC
CAWSRGSHNEQFF
>TRBJ1-2|few|TRBV25-1|.
TGTGCCAGCAGTGAAAGCGGGGAAGCGTATGGCTACACCTTC
CASSESGEAYGYTF
>TRBJ2-7|.|TRBV5-6|TRBD2
TGTGCCAGCAGCTTGGGGGAGGGTTCCTACGAGCAGTACTTC
CASSLGEGSYEQYF
>TRBJ1-3|.|TRBV6-5|.
TGTGCCAGCAGTTACGACAGAAGCCGAAACACCATATATTTT
CASSYDRSRNTIYF
>TRBJ1-5|.|TRBV28|TRBD1
TGTGCCAGCAGTTTCGGAGGACAGGGTTCTCAGCCCCAGCATTTT
CASSFGGQGSQPQHF
>TRBJ2-3|.|TRBV5-1|TRBD2
TGCGCCAGCAGCTTTGACCGAAGCGGGAGGGCCGCAGATACGCAGTATTTT
CASSFDRSGRAADTQYF
>TRBJ1-5|.|TRBV28|.
TGTGCCAGCAGTTTTCACAGGCCAGATCAGCCCCAGCATTTT
CASSFHRPDQPQHF
>TRBJ2-7|.|TRBV7-9|TRBD1
TGTTCCAGCAGTCGTCCTATAGGGACAGGGATGTGGGAGCAGTACTTC
CSSSRPIGTGMWEQYF
>TRBJ1-3|once|TRBV13|.
TGTGCCAGCAGCTTAGCTAACAGGGTTGGAAACACCATATATTTT
CASSLANRVGNTIYF
>TRBJ2-1|.|TRBV6-5|.
TGTGCCAGCAGTTACACAGGGAAGTCCTACAATGAGCAGTTCTTC
CASSYTGKSYNEQFF
>TRBJ1-4|.|TRBV5-1|.
TGCGCCAGCAGCTTGGTGGGGGGTTCGGAGGAAAAACTGTTTTTT
CASSLVGGSEEKLFF
>TRBJ1-5|.|TRBV2|TRBD1
TGTGCCAGCAGTGGGGCAGGGGGCGCGTTGTTGGGAGATCAGCCCCAGCATTTT
CASSGAGGALLGDQPQHF
>TRBJ1-2|.|TRBV10-2|TRBD1
TGCGCCAGCAGTGGAGGAACAGGGGGGGCTGGCTACACCTTC
CASSGGTGGAGYTF
>TRBJ1-1|once|TRBV11-3|TRBD1
TGTGCCAGCAGCCCCAGGGGGGCCACTGAAGCTTTCTTT
CASSPRGATEAFF
>TRBJ2-7|.|TRBV29-1|.
TGCAGCGTCCTGAAGGGGGGAGGGTTCTCCTACGAGCAGTACTTC
CSVLKGGGFSYEQYF
>TRBJ1-5|.|TRBV18|.
TGTGCCAGCTCACCACTAGGGTCGGCGGGTCAGCCCCAGCATTTT
CASSPLGSAGQPQHF
>TRBJ1-2|.|TRBV9|.
TGTGCCAGCAGCCCCTCTAGGAGAGATGGCTACACCTTC
CASSPSRRDGYTF
>TRBJ1-4|.|TRBV6-6|.
TGTGCCAGCAGGGGGGTATCCGGGGAGGGGGAAAAACTGTTTTTT
CASRGVSGEGEKLFF
>TRBJ1-1|.|TRBV7-9|TRBD1
TGTGCCAGCAGTCCTCCCGGGACAGCGAACACTGAAGCTTTCTTT
CASSPPGTANTEAFF
>TRBJ1-1|.|TRBV19|.
TGTGCCAGTAAAGCAGGGGCCTCGTCTGAAGCTTTCTTT
CASKAGASSEAFF
>TRBJ1-5|.|TRBV30|.
TGTGCCTGGACCGGACAGCCCGATCAGCCCCAGCATTTT
CAWTGQPDQPQHF
>TRBJ2-3|.|TRBV14|.
TGTGCCAGCAGCCCACGTAGCGGTTCTAGCACAGATACGCAGTATTTT
CASSPRSGSSTDTQYF
>TRBJ2-2|.|TRBV9|.
TGTGCCAGCAGCCCGGAGCGGACTCGGCCCGGGGAGCTGTTTTTT
CASSPERTRPGELFF
>TRBJ2-7|once|TRBV10-3|.
TGTGCCATCAGTGAGCTTTACGAGCAGTACTTC
CAISELYEQYF
>TRBJ2-7|once|TRBV6-1|TRBD1
TGTGCCATCCAGACAGGGGGCTTGCCCTACGAGCAGTACTTC
CAIQTGGLPYEQYF
>TRBJ1-4|.|TRBV30|TRBD1
TGTGCCTGGAGTCCAGACAGGGCCGAAAAACTGTTTTTT
CAWSPDRAEKLFF
>TRBJ1-4|.|TRBV5-6|.
TGTGCCAGCAGCTGGATCGACAGTTCTCGGGAAAAACTGTTTTTT
CASSWIDSSREKLFF
>TRBJ2-7|.|TRBV6-5|.
TGTGCCAGCAGTTCCACCGCCCAGGTCCTAATCTACGAGCAGTACTTC
CASSSTAQVLIYEQYF
>TRBJ2-1|.|TRBV19|.
TGTGCCAGTAGTGTCACAGGTGAGCAGTTCTTC
CASSVTGEQFF
>TRBJ1-1|.|TRBV30|.
TGTGCCTGGAGGGGGGGGATGCAGGTCTCGCCTGAAGCTTTCTTT
CAWRGGMQVSPEAFF
>TRBJ1-5|.|TRBV28|TRBD1
TGTGCCAGCCCACCGTCAGACAGGGGGCTTCAGCCCCAGCATTTT
CASPPSDRGLQPQHF
>TRBJ1-1|.|TRBV29-1|.
TGCAGCGTTGGGGGGGCTGAAGCTTTCTTT
CSVGGAEAFF
>TRBJ2-5|.|TRBV5-1|TRBD2
TGCGCCAGCAGCTTAGCGGGGGGGCGAGGAGAGACCCAGTACTTC
CASSLAGGRGETQYF
>TRBJ2-7|.|TRBV7-6|TRBD2
TGTGCCAGCAGCTTAATGAGTGCGGGAGTGGGTGAGCAGTACTTC
CASSLMSAGVGEQYF
>TRBJ1-2|.|TRBV9|TRBD1
TGTGCCAGCAGCGTAGATCAGGGGGGCCTCCAGAACTTCTATGGCTACACCTTC
CASSVDQGGLQNFYGYTF
>TRBJ2-7|.|TRBV5-1|TRBD1
TGCGCCAGCAGCTCCGGTCCGGGACAGAACTACGAGCAGTACTTC
CASSSGPGQNYEQYF